Below, one T cell receptor (beta chain) is given with its context. Its antigen remains unidentified. The data originate from a study of identical twins. A universal primer site was incorporated via template switching, and the cDNA contained unique molecular identifiers. TCRdb processed the 5' RACE reads anew with MiXCR; each CDR3 protein has one entry. The data show approximately 690,000 distinct CDR3 sequences, over 5% seen once. Only healthy Caucasians were included as donors. V lost 1 base to trimming and J lost 6 bases; unmatched junction nucleotides: 7. CDR1 is SGHRS and CDR2 is YFSETQ in the germline V gene. This CDR3 is 15 amino acids long. Whole-study findings and limits: Whereas memory repertoires showed no such difference, abundant cord blood beta clonotypes carried fewer insertions.

The receptor was isolated from a man between 18 and 29 years old in good health. J is TRBJ2-3 and V is TRBV5-1; 8 bases fit TRBD1. The sample comprised naive T cells sorted from blood. Written as DNA, the CDR3 is TGCGCCAGCAGCTTGTGGCAGGGGGCGCAGGATACGCAGTATTTT. It codes for CASSLWQGAQDTQYF.